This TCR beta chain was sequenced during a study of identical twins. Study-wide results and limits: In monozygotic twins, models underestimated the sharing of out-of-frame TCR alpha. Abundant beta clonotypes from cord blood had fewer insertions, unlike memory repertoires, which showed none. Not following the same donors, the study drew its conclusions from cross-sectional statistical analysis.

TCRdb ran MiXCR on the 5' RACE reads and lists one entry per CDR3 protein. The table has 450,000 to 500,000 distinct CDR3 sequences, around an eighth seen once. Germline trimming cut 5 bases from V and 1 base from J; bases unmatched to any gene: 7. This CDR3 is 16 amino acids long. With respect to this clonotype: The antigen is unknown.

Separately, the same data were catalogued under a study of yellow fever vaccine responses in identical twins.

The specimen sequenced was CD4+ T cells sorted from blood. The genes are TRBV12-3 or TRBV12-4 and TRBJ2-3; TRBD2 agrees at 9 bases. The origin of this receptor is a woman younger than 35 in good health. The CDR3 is CASSEARTSGTDTQYF. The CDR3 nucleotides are TGTGCCAGCAGTGAGGCCAGGACTAGCGGCACAGATACGCAGTATTTT.